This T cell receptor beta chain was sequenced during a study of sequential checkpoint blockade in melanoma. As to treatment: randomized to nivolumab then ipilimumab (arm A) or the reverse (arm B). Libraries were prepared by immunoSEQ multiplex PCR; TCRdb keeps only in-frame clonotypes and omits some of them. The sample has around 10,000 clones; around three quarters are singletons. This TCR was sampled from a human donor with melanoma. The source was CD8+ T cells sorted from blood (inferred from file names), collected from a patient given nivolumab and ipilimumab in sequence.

CDR3 in DNA: TGTGCCACCAGCAGAGAAGCTCCAGCGGGAGGGGGCTACAATGAGCAGTTCTTC. Translated, it gives CATSREAPAGGGYNEQFF. This chain joins TRBV15 and TRBJ2-1; 10 bases agree with TRBD2. Germline CDR1 LNHNV, CDR2 YYDKDF (reference sequence). The CDR3 extends over 18 amino acids. The ends lost 0 bases at V and 3 bases at J; junction bases unmatched: 8. The full variable domain, with the rest looked up from reference TRBV15 and TRBJ2-1, is DAMVIQNPRYQVTQFGKPVTLSCSQTLNHNVMYWYQQKSSQAPKLLFHYYDKDFNNEADTPDNFQSRRPNTSFCFLDIRSPGLGDTAMYLCATSREAPAGGGYNEQFFGPGTRLTVL.